The entry below gives a single T cell receptor (beta chain) sequence along with its context. Its antigen is unidentified. These data are taken from a study of CD8 T cells in ankylosing spondylitis. Notes on the study in general: Both synovial fluid and blood in reactive arthritis had previously been reported to carry some motif variants. Reportedly, significant enrichment of disease-linked clones occurred in matched ankylosing spondylitis synovial fluid. A TCR beta motif of roughly eight highly homologous variants seemed to mark ankylosing spondylitis blood. Peripheral blood samples showed relatively rare disease-linked clones, and these clones were CD8+.

Scientists made TCR beta libraries using quantitative 5'-RACE with molecular barcodes. TCRdb redid the calling of the 5' RACE reads with MiXCR, one entry per CDR3 protein. The repertoire holds 450,000 or so distinct CDR3 sequences, with roughly 25% as singletons. Germline loops: CDR1 SGHTA, CDR2 FQGNSA. The CDR3 loop spans 15 amino acids. Deletions cut 2 bases from V and 8 bases from J, with 16 bases between. Material for sequencing was blood, either unsorted or a sorted T cell fraction (not recorded which). The rearrangement joins TRBV7-2 to TRBJ1-5; a weak D match, TRBD1 (5 bases). The TCR sequence derives from a male donor with ankylosing spondylitis. The CDR3 spells CASSLMWGEWEPQHF. The CDR3 bases are TGTGCCAGCAGCTTAATGTGGGGGGAGTGGGAGCCCCAGCATTTT.